This TCR beta chain comes out of a study of blood T cell repertoires in COVID-19. Overall study: Sources were T cells, B-cell-depleted T cells, or PBMCs; the material itself was cDNA or gDNA.

Authors' data handling: Scientists estimated how many nucleated cells there were by amplifying reference gene primers. Produced via immunoSEQ multiplex PCR; TCRdb's table is partial and in-frame only. Clone size and the V and J calls come from that table; the DNA yielded D and trimming. The data hold about 170,000 clones, with around 83% observed a single time. The cohort comprised adults aged about 18 to 100 years residing in about 25 US areas. The study assigned cohorts using participant-reported clinical history. There are 13 residues in the CDR3. Germline trimming cut 6 bases from V and 12 bases from J; bases unmatched to any gene: 13. CDR1 and CDR2 from the germline V gene are MDHEN and SYDVKM.

V gene TRBV28 combines with J gene TRBJ1-2; 7 bases map to TRBD1. The receptor comes from a woman in her 50s in a cohort exposed to, infected with or recovered from COVID-19 (not recorded which). The sequencing input was PBMCs or T cells enriched from blood (not recorded which). The CDR3 DNA is TGTGCCAGCAGCACCTCCAACAGGGGACAGCACACCTTC. It specifies CASSTSNRGQHTF.